The next 2 T cell receptor beta chains were all read from a single sample in a study of T cells after somatic rescue of genetic block. This table comes from immunoSEQ multiplex PCR, and its TCRdb copy is limited to in-frame clones, with some not included. In the table there are around 52,000 clones, 95% to 96% of which are singletons. Sequencing was performed on peripheral blood mononuclear cells (PBMCs). Receptors were obtained from a child in the first two years of life.

The chain couples TRBV30 to TRBJ2-5; D remains ambiguous. The CDR3 consists of 12 residues. CDR1 GTSNPN and CDR2 SVGIG come from the germline V gene (reference sequence). Trimming pared 3 bases from V and 2 bases from J, leaving 7 bases between. This CDR3 is CAWRGLQETQYF. The DNA for the CDR3 is TGTGCCTGGAGAGGGTTGCAAGAGACCCAGTACTTC.

The genes are TRBV29-1 and TRBJ1-2; 7 bases map to TRBD1. The CDR3 covers 12 residues. In germline, CDR1 is SQVTM, CDR2 ANQGSEA. V trimming: 4 bases; J trimming: 3 bases; junction bases outside the gene matches: 2. CDR3 coding DNA: TGCAGCGTTGTAGACAGGGACTATGGCTACACCTTC. Protein sequence: CSVVDRDYGYTF.